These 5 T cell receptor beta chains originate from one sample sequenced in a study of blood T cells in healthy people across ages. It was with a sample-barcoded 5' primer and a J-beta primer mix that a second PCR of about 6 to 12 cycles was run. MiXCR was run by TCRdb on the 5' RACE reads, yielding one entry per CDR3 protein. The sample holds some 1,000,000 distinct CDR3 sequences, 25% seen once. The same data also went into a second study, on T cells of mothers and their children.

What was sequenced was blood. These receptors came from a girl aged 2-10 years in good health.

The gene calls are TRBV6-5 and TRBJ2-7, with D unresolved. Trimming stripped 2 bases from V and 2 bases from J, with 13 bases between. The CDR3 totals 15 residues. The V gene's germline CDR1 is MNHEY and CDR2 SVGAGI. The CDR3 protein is CASSYAGQNPYEQYF. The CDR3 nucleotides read TGTGCCAGCAGTTACGCCGGGCAGAATCCCTACGAGCAGTACTTC.

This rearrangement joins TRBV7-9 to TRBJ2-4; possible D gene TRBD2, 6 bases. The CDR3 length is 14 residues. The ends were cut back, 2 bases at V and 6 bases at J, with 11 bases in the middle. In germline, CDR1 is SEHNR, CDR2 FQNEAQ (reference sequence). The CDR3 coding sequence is TGTGCCAGCAGCTTAAACGAGGAGGGAAACATTCAGTACTTC. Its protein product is CASSLNEEGNIQYF.

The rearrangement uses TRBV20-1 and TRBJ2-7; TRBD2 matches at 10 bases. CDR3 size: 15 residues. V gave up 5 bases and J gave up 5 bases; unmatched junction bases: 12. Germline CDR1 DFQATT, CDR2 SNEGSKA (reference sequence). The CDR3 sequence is CSAEDPSGSIHEQYF. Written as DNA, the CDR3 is TGCAGTGCTGAAGACCCTAGCGGGAGTATCCACGAGCAGTACTTC.

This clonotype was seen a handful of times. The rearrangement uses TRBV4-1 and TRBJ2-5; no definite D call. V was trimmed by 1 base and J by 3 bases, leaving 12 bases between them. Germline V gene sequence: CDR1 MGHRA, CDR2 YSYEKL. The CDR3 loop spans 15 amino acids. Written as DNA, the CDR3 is TGCGCCAGCAGCCAAGGTGGGCCGCGAGAAGAGACCCAGTACTTC. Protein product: CASSQGGPREETQYF.

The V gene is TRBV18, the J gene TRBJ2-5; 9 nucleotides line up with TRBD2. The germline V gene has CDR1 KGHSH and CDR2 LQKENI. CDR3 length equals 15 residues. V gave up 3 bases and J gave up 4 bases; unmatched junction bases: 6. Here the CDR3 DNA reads TGTGCCAGCTCACCGGCGGGAGGGCCAGGAGAGACCCAGTACTTC. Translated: CASSPAGGPGETQYF. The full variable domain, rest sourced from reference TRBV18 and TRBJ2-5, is NAGVMQNPRHLVRRRGQEARLRCSPMKGHSHVYWYRQLPEEGLKFMVYLQKENIIDESGMPKERFSAEFPKEGPSILRIQQVVRGDSAAYFCASSPAGGPGETQYFGPGTRLLVL.